The sequence of this TCR beta chain was determined in a study of OX40 agonist ivuxolimab in advanced cancers. About the research overall: Patients received ivuxolimab, an intravenous treatment, every 2 weeks at 0.01 to 10 mg/kg. Study results and limitations: CD8+ T cells showed, on average, more clonal expansion than CD4+ cells.

The germline V and J ends were trimmed by 3 bases and 4 bases, with 9 bases remaining between them. The CDR3 covers 13 residues. Germline V CDR1 and CDR2: MDHEN, SYDVKM. In the case of this clone: Its target is not known.

TCRdb's copy holds only in-frame clones and misses some; the assay was immunoSEQ multiplex PCR. Counted here are under 110,000 clones, less than 95% occurring once; the ten biggest clones make up roughly 0.5%. The starting material was CD4+ or CD8+ T cells sorted from blood, obtained in a trial of the OX40 agonist ivuxolimab. The sequence was collected from an adult with an advanced solid tumor such as melanoma, head and neck, liver or kidney cancer. V is TRBV28 and J is TRBJ1-1; no reliable D call. The CDR3 here is CASSLGGRTEAFF. The CDR3 nucleotides are TGTGCCAGCAGTTTGGGAGGGCGCACTGAAGCTTTCTTT.